Following are 19 T cell receptor beta chains from one sample sequenced in a study of blood T cell repertoires in COVID-19. This table comes from immunoSEQ multiplex PCR, and its TCRdb copy is limited to in-frame clones, with some not included. Here the sample spans over 75,000 clones, 90% being singletons. Material: peripheral blood. Receptors originate from a human donor with active COVID-19. The donor label of this sample is uncertain.

This chain connects TRBV6-4 to TRBJ2-3; TRBD2 matches at 8 bases. The CDR3 totals 15 residues. The germline V gene encodes CDR1 MRHNA and CDR2 SNTAGT. The ends lost 4 bases at V and 0 bases at J; junction bases unmatched: 3. This CDR3 is CASSGVAGSTDTQYF. DNA of the CDR3: TGTGCCAGCAGTGGAGTAGCGGGGAGCACAGATACGCAGTATTTT.

This rearrangement joins TRBV9 to TRBJ2-3; D may be TRBD2 (7 bases). From germline, CDR1 is SGDLS and CDR2 YYNGEE. Trimming shortened V by 4 bases and J by 7 bases, and 16 bases separated the two germline ends. CDR3 size: 14 residues. CDR3 coding DNA: TGTGCCAGCAGCCCGAGGGGGGGGGATAATACGCAGTATTTT. The encoded protein is CASSPRGGDNTQYF. Based on the CDR3 plus reference TRBV9 and TRBJ2-3, the full variable domain is DSGVTQTPKHLITATGQRVTLRCSPRSGDLSVYWYQQSLDQGLQFLIQYYNGEERAKGNILERFSAQQFPDLHSELNLSSLELGDSALYFCASSPRGGDNTQYFGPGTRLTVL.

The chain combines TRBV7-2 with TRBJ2-2; TRBD2 is a possible D gene (6 bases). V shed 1 base and J shed 0 bases, with 9 bases lying between them. Per the germline V gene, CDR1 is SGHTA and CDR2 is FQGNSA. The CDR3 has 16 amino acids. DNA of the CDR3: TGTGCCAGCAGCTTAGTTCCGGGGGCGAACACCGGGGAGCTGTTTTTT. It encodes CASSLVPGANTGELFF.

The gene calls are TRBV7-2 and TRBJ1-6; 7 bases are shared with TRBD1. This CDR3 contains 14 residues. V shed 6 bases, J shed 9 bases, and the junction held 8 bases outside the gene matches. The germline gives CDR1 SGHTA, CDR2 FQGNSA. The CDR3 coding sequence is TGTGCCAGCAGGACGACAGGGACCGGTTCACCCCTCCACTTT. This sequence encodes CASRTTGTGSPLHF.

The chain recombines TRBV19 with TRBJ1-4; D unresolved. Germline assignment: CDR1 LNHDA and CDR2 SQIVND (reference sequence). Trimming removed 1 base at V and 0 bases at J, with 6 bases between. This CDR3 is built from 15 residues. The CDR3 spells CASSIVTSTNEKLFF. CDR3 in DNA: TGTGCCAGTAGTATAGTAACTTCAACTAATGAAAAACTGTTTTTT.

The V call is TRBV7-9, the J call TRBJ2-7; D may be TRBD1 (5 bases). CDR1 and CDR2 from the germline V gene are SEHNR and FQNEAQ (reference sequence). The CDR3 spans 15 residues. Trimming left V 5 bases short and J 2 bases short, with 16 bases between. The CDR3 loop is CASSPSQGSPYEQYF. The CDR3 nucleotides read TGTGCCAGCAGCCCAAGTCAGGGTTCCCCCTACGAGCAGTACTTC. Complete variable domain (other parts from reference TRBV7-9 and TRBJ2-7): DTGVSQNPRHKITKRGQNVTFRCDPISEHNRLYWYRQTLGQGPEFLTYFQNEAQLEKSRLLSDRFSAERPKGSFSTLEIQRTEQGDSAMYLCASSPSQGSPYEQYFGPGTRLTVT.

This chain uses TRBV5-1 with TRBJ2-1; TRBD2 is a possible D gene (5 bases). Trimming removed 0 bases at V and 1 base at J, with 8 bases between. From germline, CDR1 is SGHRS and CDR2 YFSETQ. The CDR3 length is 15 residues. This CDR3 is CASSLDRGSYNEQFF. In nucleotides, the CDR3 is TGCGCCAGCAGCTTGGACCGGGGATCCTACAATGAGCAGTTCTTC.

The chain is built from TRBV29-1 and TRBJ1-2, with D possibly matching TRBD1 (5 bases). The CDR3 spans 15 residues. The germline V and J ends were trimmed by 6 bases and 3 bases, with 20 bases remaining between them. Germline V gives CDR1 SQVTM, CDR2 ANQGSEA. CDR3 protein: CSVVRRGAIDYGYTF. The CDR3 DNA sequence: TGCAGCGTCGTCCGCCGTGGGGCCATAGACTATGGCTACACCTTC.

This chain connects TRBV10-3 to TRBJ1-3; perhaps TRBD1 as D (6 bases). The CDR3 runs 16 residues. Germline CDR1 and CDR2: ENHRY and SYGVKD. The germline V and J ends were trimmed by 0 bases and 3 bases, with 12 bases remaining between them. The CDR3 here is CAISESGTGFGNTIYF. The DNA for the CDR3 is TGTGCCATCAGTGAGTCCGGTACAGGGTTTGGAAACACCATATATTTT.

The rearrangement joins TRBV7-2 to TRBJ2-1, with a tentative D call TRBD2 (6 bases). Trimming cost V 0 bases and J 0 bases, with 12 bases left between them. Germline-derived CDR1 and CDR2 are SGHTA and FQGNSA. The CDR3 runs to 17 residues. The DNA for the CDR3 is TGTGCCAGCAGCTTAGCTGGCCGGGGGAGCTCCTACAATGAGCAGTTCTTC. This translates into CASSLAGRGSSYNEQFF.

This chain uses TRBV27 with TRBJ2-5; 8 nucleotides match TRBD1. The junction had 7 bases not matched to a gene; V was cut back by 6 bases and J by 4 bases. The length of the CDR3 is 14 residues. CDR1 and CDR2 from the germline V gene are MNHEY and SMNVEV (reference sequence). The chain's CDR3 is CASSKQGAGETQYF. The CDR3 nucleotides are TGTGCCAGCAGCAAGCAGGGGGCAGGAGAGACCCAGTACTTC.

The rearrangement links TRBV7-2 to TRBJ2-1; 12 bases map to TRBD2. The CDR3 runs to 19 residues. CDR1 SGHTA and CDR2 FQGNSA come from the germline V gene. V shed 1 base, J shed 7 bases, and the junction held 14 bases outside the gene matches. Here the CDR3 DNA reads TGTGCCAGCAGCTTAGGCCTAGCGGGGGGGCCCTCCCCATTTAATGAGCAGTTCTTC. This sequence encodes CASSLGLAGGPSPFNEQFF.

This chain links TRBV19 with TRBJ2-1, with 7 bases matching TRBD1. This CDR3 is 16 amino acids long. V dropped 4 bases and J dropped 0; count of bases not matched to a gene: 6. Looked up from germline, CDR1 is LNHDA and CDR2 is SQIVND (reference sequence). CDR3 in DNA: TGTGCCAGTAGTAGCAACAGGGGAAGCTCCTACAATGAGCAGTTCTTC. Its protein product is CASSSNRGSSYNEQFF.

The chain employs TRBV27 and TRBJ2-5; TRBD1 matches 7 bases. Trimming removed 3 bases from V and 10 bases from J; junction bases left unmatched: 8. This CDR3 has 13 amino acids. CDR1 and CDR2 (germline): MNHEY, SMNVEV (reference sequence). The CDR3: CASSFGTAASQYF. The CDR3 region has the DNA TGTGCCAGCAGTTTCGGGACAGCAGCAAGCCAGTACTTC.

The V gene is TRBV30, the J gene TRBJ1-2, with D maybe TRBD1 (6 bases). The CDR3 consists of 12 residues. From germline, CDR1 is GTSNPN and CDR2 SVGIG (reference sequence). Trimming removed 2 bases at V and 14 bases at J, with 18 bases between. In DNA, the CDR3 is TGTGCCTGGAGTACCAGACAGGAATCAAGGACCTTC. Translating it yields CAWSTRQESRTF.

The V call is TRBV11-2, the J call TRBJ2-5; no definite D call. The CDR3 runs 13 residues. V lost 4 bases to trimming and J lost 5 bases, with 11 bases between them. Germline V lookup: CDR1 SGHAT, CDR2 FQNNGV. The DNA for the CDR3 is TGTGCCAGCAGCTCGACTTTGGTGGAGACCCAGTACTTC. Its protein product is CASSSTLVETQYF.

In DNA, the CDR3 is TGTGCCAGCAGCGTCGAACCGGGACAAGTCTACGAGCAGTACTTC. As protein: CASSVEPGQVYEQYF. This chain links TRBV9 with TRBJ2-7, with D perhaps TRBD1 (6 bases). The CDR3 runs to 15 residues. The ends were cut back, 2 bases at V and 3 bases at J, with 15 bases in the middle. Germline-derived CDR1 and CDR2 are SGDLS and YYNGEE.

The genes are TRBV15 and TRBJ2-3; no firm D call. CDR1 is LNHNV and CDR2 is YYDKDF in the germline V gene (reference sequence). With 5 bases removed from V and 1 base from J, the gap between germline ends came to 13 bases. This CDR3 contains 15 residues. CDR3 loop: CATSGTEIRTDTQYF. Written as DNA, the CDR3 is TGTGCCACCAGCGGAACAGAAATTCGCACAGATACGCAGTATTTT.

The chain carries TRBV19 and TRBJ1-1, with D hard to call. The CDR3 extends over 13 amino acids. Per germline, CDR1 LNHDA and CDR2 SQIVND (reference sequence). V shed 3 bases and J shed 5 bases, with 10 bases lying between them. CDR3 nucleotides: TGTGCCAGTAGTATTGGGCCGAATACTGAAGCTTTCTTT. Translating it yields CASSIGPNTEAFF.